This entry describes one T cell receptor beta chain. What it recognizes is unknown. Only in-frame clones appear in the TCRdb table, and some are missing; sequencing was by immunoSEQ multiplex PCR. The sample consists of about 32,000 clones, roughly 77% of them appearing once. The sample is drawn from a study of a mutant IDH1 vaccine in newly diagnosed glioma. Study background: Vaccination followed radiotherapy alone by 4-6 weeks, or accompanied temozolomide cycles. Prior therapy was radiotherapy, temozolomide, or both; most received both.

General study points: There seemed to be no relation between pseudoprogression and changes in top peripheral T cell clonotypes.

CDR1 and CDR2 from the germline V gene are SGHVS and FNYEAQ. The V end was cut by 3 bases, the J end by 1 base, with 9 bases between. This CDR3 has 14 amino acids. Time point defined: week 35, safety follow-up. Alongside topical imiquimod, each dose of vaccine comprised 300 ug of mutant IDH1 20-mer peptide. There were new WHO grade 3 or 4 astrocytomas in the donors, and these were IDH1-mutant and ATRX-lost. The rearrangement joins TRBV7-6 to TRBJ1-1; no firm D call. This TCR derives from a man aged 35 to 55 with glioma. Some clones in this sample may be carry-over from other donors' samples. The input for sequencing was PBMCs, taken from a glioma patient whose treatment included an IDH1 peptide vaccine. CDR3 sequence: CASSLGVPNTEAFF. The CDR3 DNA sequence: TGTGCCAGCAGCTTGGGAGTACCGAACACTGAAGCTTTCTTT.